Listed here are 21 T cell receptor beta chains from one sample, sequenced in a study of control samples from healthy donors and cancer patients (dated by TCRdb to 2020 to 2021). Receptors were amplified or captured by the immunoSEQ multiplex PCR assay. TCRdb retrieved this table from immuneACCESS and kept in-frame rearrangements only. Not all clones are present; in checked studies, unresolved V genes account for under half, and no reason is known for the remainder. The sample records 400,000 to 450,000 clones, roughly 90% of which are singletons. The top ten clones comprise roughly 6.4% of the sample. The sequencing input was PBMCs. The receptors were gathered from a man between 35 and 55 years old with head and neck cancer.

This chain links TRBV9 with TRBJ2-3; no firm D call. CDR3 size: 16 residues. V lost 3 bases and J lost 1, with 15 bases in between. Germline V CDR1 and CDR2: SGDLS, YYNGEE. The CDR3, as DNA: TGTGCCAGCAGCGCATTGGAGTGGGCTGGCACAGATACGCAGTATTTT. Encoded protein: CASSALEWAGTDTQYF.

The chain uses TRBV18 and TRBJ2-3; D gene uncertain. V was cut by 4 bases and J by 5 bases, with 7 bases left in between. The CDR3 extends over 12 amino acids. CDR1 and CDR2 from the germline V gene are KGHSH and LQKENI. The DNA for the CDR3 is TGTGCCAGCTCACTGGATGTAGATACGCAGTATTTT. This encodes CASSLDVDTQYF.

This chain joins TRBV10-3 and TRBJ2-5; D is unclear. CDR1 ENHRY and CDR2 SYGVKD come from the germline V gene. V was clipped by 0 bases and J by 5 bases, with 10 bases between them. CDR3 length: 14 amino acids. The CDR3 coding sequence is TGTGCCATCAGTGAGTCAGCATCACGGGAGACCCAGTACTTC. Translating gives CAISESASRETQYF.

The chain carries TRBV19 and TRBJ2-7, with D unresolved. The germline V gene encodes CDR1 LNHDA and CDR2 SQIVND (reference sequence). V lost 7 bases and J 2 bases, leaving 9 bases between the germline ends. There are 12 residues in the CDR3. The CDR3 region has the DNA TGTGCCAGTATGAGTTCCCCCTACGAGCAGTACTTC. Amino acids: CASMSSPYEQYF.

The rearrangement links TRBV4-1 to TRBJ2-1; 13 bases align to TRBD2. There are 16 residues in the CDR3. V dropped 2 bases and J dropped 12; count of bases not matched to a gene: 10. Germline CDR1 MGHRA, CDR2 YSYEKL. CDR3 sequence reads: CASSQTPGTSGIGQFF. For the CDR3, the DNA is TGCGCCAGCAGCCAAACCCCCGGGACTAGCGGGATCGGGCAGTTCTTC.

This chain uses TRBV4-1 with TRBJ1-4, with a weak D call TRBD1 (5 bases). There are 18 residues in the CDR3. Germline loops: CDR1 MGHRA, CDR2 YSYEKL. Trimming stripped 0 bases from V and 0 bases from J, with 14 bases between. Here the CDR3 reads CASSQEGVGPATNEKLFF. Here the CDR3 DNA reads TGCGCCAGCAGCCAAGAAGGGGTTGGACCCGCAACTAATGAAAAACTGTTTTTT.

This sequence joins TRBV5-6 and TRBJ1-1, with D uncertain. Germline CDR1 SGHDT, CDR2 YYEEEE. V shed 0 bases and J shed 2 bases, with 8 bases lying between them. The CDR3 consists of 14 residues. This CDR3 is CASSLVQVNTEAFF. CDR3 nucleotides: TGTGCCAGCAGCTTGGTCCAGGTCAACACTGAAGCTTTCTTT. Full variable domain (remainder filled in from reference TRBV5-6 and TRBJ1-1): DAGVTQSPTHLIKTRGQQVTLRCSPKSGHDTVSWYQQALGQGPQFIFQYYEEEERQRGNFPDRFSGHQFPNYSSELNVNALLLGDSALYLCASSLVQVNTEAFFGQGTRLTVV.

The chain carries TRBV27 and TRBJ1-1; D might be TRBD1 (6 bases). With 6 bases removed from V and 6 bases from J, the gap between germline ends came to 17 bases. This CDR3 has 14 amino acids. CDR1 and CDR2 from the germline V gene are MNHEY and SMNVEV (reference sequence). CDR3: CASRVTGYWSEAFF. The CDR3, as DNA: TGTGCCAGCAGGGTCACAGGGTACTGGTCTGAAGCTTTCTTT.

CDR3 residues: CSVSRNLAGQGYTEAFF. The CDR3 DNA reads TGCAGCGTTTCTCGTAACCTCGCGGGACAGGGATATACTGAAGCTTTCTTT. The chain couples TRBV29-1 to TRBJ1-1, with 9 bases aligning to TRBD1. This CDR3 is 17 amino acids long. With 5 bases clipped from V and 5 bases from J, the junction kept 18 bases outside the gene matches. Germline V gives CDR1 SQVTM, CDR2 ANQGSEA.

Only one count was recorded for this clone. This chain uses TRBV5-5 with TRBJ2-7, with D possibly matching TRBD1 (6 bases). This CDR3 is built from 14 residues. V dropped 1 base and J dropped 5 bases, with 13 bases sitting between them. Germline CDR1 SGHKS, CDR2 YYEKEE (reference sequence). CDR3 sequence: CASSLSNRAHEQYF. CDR3 nucleotide sequence: TGTGCCAGCAGCTTGTCGAACAGGGCCCACGAGCAGTACTTC.

The chain uses TRBV6-5 and TRBJ2-1; TRBD2 aligns across 7 bases. CDR1 is MNHEY, CDR2 SVGAGI, per germline. CDR3 length equals 14 residues. Unmatched junction bases numbered 5, after V lost 7 bases and J lost 2 bases. DNA for the CDR3: TGTGCCAGCATTAGTAGCGGGCCCTACAATGAGCAGTTCTTC. Amino acid sequence: CASISSGPYNEQFF.

The chain has TRBV5-4 and TRBJ2-7, with a tentative D call TRBD1 (6 bases). Germline V gene lookup returns CDR1 SGHNT and CDR2 YYREEE (reference sequence). This CDR3 has 13 residues. V lost 4 bases and J lost 9, with 17 bases in between. The CDR3 DNA sequence: TGTGCCAGCAGCGGACAGCAGAAACAACCGCAGTACTTC. Protein: CASSGQQKQPQYF.

The rearrangement links TRBV5-1 to TRBJ2-3; unclear D gene. Germline CDR1 and CDR2: SGHRS and YFSETQ. Trimming took 2 bases from V and 3 from J, leaving 10 bases between them. CDR3 length equals 14 residues. CDR3 sequence reads: CASSLLRVTDTQYF. In DNA form, the CDR3 reads TGCGCCAGCAGCTTATTACGGGTGACAGATACGCAGTATTTT.

V usage is TRBV9 and J usage is TRBJ2-5; 9 bases line up with TRBD2. With V trimmed by 7 bases and J by 4 bases, 8 bases remained unmatched. CDR3 length: 14 amino acids. Germline V CDR1 and CDR2: SGDLS, YYNGEE. CDR3 sequence reads: CASAREGGGETQYF. DNA of the CDR3: TGTGCCAGCGCGCGGGAGGGTGGAGGAGAGACCCAGTACTTC.

V gene TRBV5-6 combines with J gene TRBJ1-2, with D possibly being TRBD1 (5 bases). Germline loops: CDR1 SGHDT, CDR2 YYEEEE. The germline V and J ends were trimmed by 0 bases and 14 bases, with 14 bases remaining between them. This CDR3 is built from 12 residues. This CDR3 is CASSLGDGVYTF. The CDR3 bases are TGTGCCAGCAGCTTGGGGGACGGGGTTTATACCTTC.

CDR3: CASSVAGRFQETQYF. The CDR3 coding sequence is TGTGCCAGCAGCGTAGCCGGACGCTTCCAAGAGACCCAGTACTTC. The rearrangement joins TRBV9 to TRBJ2-5; no firm D call. Trimming took 0 bases from V and 1 from J, leaving 10 bases between them. The CDR3 loop spans 15 amino acids. Germline CDR1 SGDLS, CDR2 YYNGEE.

The chain employs TRBV29-1 and TRBJ2-7; unclear D gene. V lost 1 base and J 1 base, leaving 5 bases between the germline ends. Germline V gene sequence: CDR1 SQVTM, CDR2 ANQGSEA. The CDR3 is 12 amino acids. The DNA of the CDR3 is TGCAGCGTTGAAGCAGGATCCTACGAGCAGTACTTC. It specifies CSVEAGSYEQYF.

This chain joins TRBV19 and TRBJ1-5, with 7 positions matching TRBD1. Looked up from germline, CDR1 is LNHDA and CDR2 is SQIVND (reference sequence). V was pared by 3 bases and J by 1 base, with 3 bases of the junction left unmatched. The CDR3 extends over 15 amino acids. The CDR3 DNA sequence: TGTGCCAGTAGTATTGACAGGGTAAGCAATCAGCCCCAGCATTTT. Protein sequence: CASSIDRVSNQPQHF.

The genes are TRBV30 and TRBJ1-1; 7 bases fit TRBD1. J was trimmed by 2 bases and V by 2 bases; bases with no gene match: 11. Germline V gene sequence: CDR1 GTSNPN, CDR2 SVGIG (reference sequence). This CDR3 has 16 amino acids. CDR3 residues: CAWSPTGLNPNTEAFF. For the CDR3, the DNA is TGTGCCTGGAGTCCGACAGGGCTTAACCCCAACACTGAAGCTTTCTTT.

The rearrangement links TRBV5-1 to TRBJ1-1; 7 bases line up with TRBD1. The CDR3 extends over 15 amino acids. The V gene's germline CDR1 is SGHRS and CDR2 YFSETQ. Trimming cost V 0 bases and J 4 bases; bases outside gene matches: 6. Written as DNA, the CDR3 is TGCGCCAGCAGCTTGGAAGGGGGCCTTCCCACTGAAGCTTTCTTT. Protein: CASSLEGGLPTEAFF.

This chain joins TRBV11-2 and TRBJ1-5; D uncertain. The CDR3 has 13 residues. Germline lookup yields CDR1 SGHAT and CDR2 FQNNGV. With 1 base removed from V and 4 bases from J, the gap between germline ends came to 5 bases. Written as DNA, the CDR3 is TGTGCCAGCAGCTTAGGGTTAAATCAGCCCCAGCATTTT. This translates into CASSLGLNQPQHF.